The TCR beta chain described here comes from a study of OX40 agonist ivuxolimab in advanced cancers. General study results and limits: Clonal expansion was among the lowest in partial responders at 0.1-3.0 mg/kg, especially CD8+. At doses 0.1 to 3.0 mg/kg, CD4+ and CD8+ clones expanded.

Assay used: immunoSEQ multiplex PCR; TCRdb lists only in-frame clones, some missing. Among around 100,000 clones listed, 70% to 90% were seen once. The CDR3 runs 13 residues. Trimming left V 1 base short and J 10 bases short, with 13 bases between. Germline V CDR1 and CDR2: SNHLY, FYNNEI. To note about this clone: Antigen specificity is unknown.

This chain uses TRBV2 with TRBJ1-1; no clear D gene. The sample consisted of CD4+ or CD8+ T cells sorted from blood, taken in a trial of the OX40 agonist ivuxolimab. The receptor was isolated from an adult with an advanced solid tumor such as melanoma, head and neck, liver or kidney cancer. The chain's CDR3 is CASSEGLLGLAFF. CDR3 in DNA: TGTGCCAGCAGTGAAGGGCTGTTAGGGCTAGCTTTCTTT.